These 6 T cell receptor beta chains were all obtained from the same sample, sequenced in a study of shared clonotypes between healthy human individuals. Using immunoSEQ multiplex PCR, the repertoire was profiled, and TCRdb retains in-frame clones only, with some absent. This table holds some 1,400,000 clones, roughly 96% found once. Sample: naive CD4+ T cells sorted from blood. Subset here: CD45RA+ positively selected. These TCRs come from a man aged 30 to 45 in good health.

The rearrangement uses TRBV6-6 and TRBJ2-5; TRBD1 might be the D (5 bases). This CDR3 has 13 residues. Germline CDR1 and CDR2: MNHNY and SVGAGI (reference sequence). V was trimmed by 7 bases and J by 4 bases, leaving 13 bases between them. CDR3 in DNA: TGTGCCAGCAAAGGACACCTAACAGAGACCCAGTACTTC. It yields the protein CASKGHLTETQYF.

The chain employs TRBV29-1 and TRBJ2-1; D not certain. This CDR3 region has 16 residues. Trimming stripped 0 bases from V and 0 bases from J, with 12 bases between. Germline CDR1 and CDR2: SQVTM and ANQGSEA. CDR3 protein: CSVEEEGISSYNEQFF. The CDR3 DNA follows: TGCAGCGTTGAAGAGGAAGGGATAAGCTCCTACAATGAGCAGTTCTTC.

This chain connects TRBV27 to TRBJ2-2; possibly TRBD1 for D (5 bases). Per the germline V gene, CDR1 is MNHEY and CDR2 is SMNVEV (reference sequence). This CDR3 is 18 amino acids long. Trimming cost V 2 bases and J 6 bases, with 22 bases left between them. The CDR3 region is CASSLLGHPKLFSGELFF. CDR3 DNA sequence: TGTGCCAGCAGTTTACTTGGACACCCGAAATTATTCTCCGGGGAGCTGTTTTTT.

The chain combines TRBV28 with TRBJ2-5; 7 bases agree with TRBD1. The CDR3 loop spans 13 amino acids. V gave up 8 bases and J gave up 4 bases; unmatched junction bases: 7. Germline-derived CDR1 and CDR2 are MDHEN and SYDVKM. CDR3 DNA: TGTGCCAGCTCGACAGGGCCCGGAGAGACCCAGTACTTC. Encoded protein: CASSTGPGETQYF.

V usage is TRBV7-9 and J usage is TRBJ2-1, with unresolved D. Between the trimmed V and J ends, which lost 1 base and 5 bases, there was a span of 15 bases. The CDR3 extends over 16 amino acids. Looked up from germline, CDR1 is SEHNR and CDR2 is FQNEAQ (reference sequence). This chain's CDR3 is CASSLVFSLRNNEQFF. The CDR3 nucleotides read TGTGCCAGCAGCTTAGTGTTTAGTCTCAGAAACAATGAGCAGTTCTTC.

Note on this clone: Distinct nucleotide sequences in the sample also encode this CDR3. The rearrangement links TRBV27 to TRBJ2-7; 14 bases map to TRBD2. Germline CDR1 reads MNHEY; CDR2 reads SMNVEV (reference sequence). The J segment lost 2 bases and the V segment lost 4 bases, leaving 1 base of the junction unmatched. The CDR3 covers 15 residues. Here the CDR3 reads CASSSGLAGAYEQYF. As DNA, the CDR3 is TGTGCCAGCAGTTCGGGACTAGCGGGGGCCTACGAGCAGTACTTC.